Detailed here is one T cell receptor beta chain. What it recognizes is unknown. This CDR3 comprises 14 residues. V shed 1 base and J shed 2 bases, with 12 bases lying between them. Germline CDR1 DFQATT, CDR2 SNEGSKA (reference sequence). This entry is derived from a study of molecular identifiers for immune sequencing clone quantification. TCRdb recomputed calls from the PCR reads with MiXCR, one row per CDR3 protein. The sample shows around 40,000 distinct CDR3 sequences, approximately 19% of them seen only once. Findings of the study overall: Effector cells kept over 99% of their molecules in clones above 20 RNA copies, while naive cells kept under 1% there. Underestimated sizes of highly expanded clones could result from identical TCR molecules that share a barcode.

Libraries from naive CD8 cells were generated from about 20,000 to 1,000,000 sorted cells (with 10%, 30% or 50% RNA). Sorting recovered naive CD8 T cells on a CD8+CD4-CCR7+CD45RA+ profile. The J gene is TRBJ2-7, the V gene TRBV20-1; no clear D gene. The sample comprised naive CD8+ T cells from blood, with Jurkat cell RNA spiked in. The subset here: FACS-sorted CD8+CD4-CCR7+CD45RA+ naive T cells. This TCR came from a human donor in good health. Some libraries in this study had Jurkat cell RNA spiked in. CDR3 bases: TGCAGTGCTAGAGGAAGGTCAGAAACCTACGAGCAGTACTTC. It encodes CSARGRSETYEQYF.